These 11 T cell receptor beta chains came from one sample sequenced in a study of cytomegalovirus exposure and HLA in healthy donors (dated by TCRdb to 2016 to 2017). Library creation used the immunoSEQ multiplex PCR assay. The multiplex PCR relied on a mix of 60 forward primers for TCR Vbeta segments and 13 reverse primers for TCR Jbeta segments. What TCRdb holds here is the immuneACCESS table cut down to in-frame rearrangements. Part of the clones is not present; checked against another copy, under half of the missing clones reflect an unresolved V gene, and the others are unexplained. This sample is represented by about 160,000 clones; approximately 79% of them were singletons. Roughly 2% of the sample belongs to the ten largest clones. Sequencing input: PBMCs. These receptors originate from a man aged 35 to 55 in good health and CMV-seronegative.

V usage is TRBV4-1 and J usage is TRBJ2-3; D might be TRBD1 (6 bases). The germline CDR1 and CDR2 sequences are MGHRA and YSYEKL. This CDR3 spans 15 amino acids. V lost 1 base to trimming and J lost 2 bases, with 10 bases between them. The chain's CDR3 is CASSQGRGPTDTQYF. CDR3 bases: TGCGCCAGCAGCCAAGGCAGGGGACCCACAGATACGCAGTATTTT.

CDR3 sequence (DNA): TGTGCCAGCAGTTTATCACAGTACAATGAGCAGTTCTTC. This translates into CASSLSQYNEQFF. The chain carries TRBV27 and TRBJ2-1; D is undetermined. The length of the CDR3 is 13 residues. From germline, CDR1 is MNHEY and CDR2 SMNVEV (reference sequence). With 0 bases removed from V and 4 bases from J, the gap between germline ends came to 4 bases.

The gene calls are TRBV27 and TRBJ2-7; a possible D gene is TRBD2 (6 bases). Deletions cut 5 bases from V and 2 bases from J, with 13 bases between. The germline CDR1 and CDR2 sequences are MNHEY and SMNVEV (reference sequence). The CDR3 runs 14 residues. The CDR3 here is CASSLRLGPYEQYF. In DNA, the CDR3 is TGTGCCAGCAGTCTACGACTAGGCCCCTACGAGCAGTACTTC.

V is TRBV5-1 and J is TRBJ2-7, with TRBD1 identical over 8 bases. The CDR3 has 16 residues. The junction had 6 bases not matched to a gene; V was cut back by 0 bases and J by 1 base. From germline, CDR1 is SGHRS and CDR2 YFSETQ. The CDR3: CASSLEGGQASYEQYF. The CDR3 bases are TGCGCCAGCAGCTTGGAAGGGGGACAGGCGTCCTACGAGCAGTACTTC. Full variable domain (missing parts from reference TRBV5-1 and TRBJ2-7): KAGVTQTPRYLIKTRGQQVTLSCSPISGHRSVSWYQQTPGQGLQFLFEYFSETQRNKGNFPGRFSGRQFSNSRSEMNVSTLELGDSALYLCASSLEGGQASYEQYFGPGTRLTVT.

V usage is TRBV7-8 and J usage is TRBJ2-1; the match to TRBD2 covers 9 bases. Germline V CDR1 and CDR2: SGHVS, FQNEAQ. The CDR3 is made up of 16 amino acids. Trimming at V came to 7 bases and at J to 0 bases, leaving 7 bases not matched to a gene. The CDR3, as DNA: TGTGCCAGCAACCTCTATAGCGGGAGCTCCTACAATGAGCAGTTCTTC. The encoded protein is CASNLYSGSSYNEQFF. Variable domain in full (rest from reference TRBV7-8 and TRBJ2-1): GAGVSQSPRYKVAKRGQDVALRCDPISGHVSLFWYQQALGQGPEFLTYFQNEAQLDKSGLPSDRFFAERPEGSVSTLKIQRTQQEDSAVYLCASNLYSGSSYNEQFFGPGTRLTVL.

The V gene is TRBV21-1, the J gene TRBJ1-5; the listed D gene, TRBD1, was not tested against the DNA. TRBV21-1 is assigned pseudogene status. The CDR3 is made up of 14 amino acids. The CDR3 loop reads CASSRQGVSQPQHF. The CDR3 DNA reads TGTGCCAGCAGCAGGCAGGGGGTTTCTCAGCCCCAGCATTTT.

The V call is TRBV5-4, the J call TRBJ2-7; TRBD1 matches at 7 bases. Germline CDR1 reads SGHNT; CDR2 reads YYREEE (reference sequence). The CDR3 runs to 14 residues. J gave up 4 bases and V 4 bases, and 8 bases lay outside the gene matches. CDR3 DNA sequence: TGTGCCAGCAGCGGGGGACAGAATCGGTACGAGCAGTACTTC. Translated: CASSGGQNRYEQYF.

Details on this clone: Relative to the germline gene, one junction end is altered; a read error may explain this. The gene calls are TRBV7-9 and TRBJ1-4, with a tentative D call TRBD1 (5 bases). CDR3 size: 17 residues. Looked up from germline, CDR1 is SEHNR and CDR2 is FQNEAQ (reference sequence). CDR3 sequence (DNA): TGTTCCAGCAGCTCCGGGGTGGGGGGGACAACTAATGAAAAACTGTTTTTT. It encodes CSSSSGVGGTTNEKLFF.

The V call is TRBV9, the J call TRBJ2-7; 8 bases agree with TRBD1. CDR3 length equals 16 residues. Germline values: CDR1 SGDLS, CDR2 YYNGEE. The J segment lost 2 bases and the V segment lost 0 bases, leaving 7 bases of the junction unmatched. The CDR3 sequence: CASSVDPGTGTYEQYF. The CDR3 DNA is TGTGCCAGCAGCGTAGATCCCGGGACAGGAACCTACGAGCAGTACTTC.

The CDR3 region is CASSRPTGGVEYQETQYF. The CDR3 DNA is TGTGCCAGCAGCCGCCCCACAGGGGGGGTGGAATACCAAGAGACCCAGTACTTC. The V gene is TRBV5-4, the J gene TRBJ2-5; maybe TRBD1 (8 bases). This CDR3 is 18 amino acids long. V was shortened by 4 bases and J by 0 bases, with 22 bases between the two germline ends. Germline V gives CDR1 SGHNT, CDR2 YYREEE (reference sequence).

The chain combines TRBV9 with TRBJ2-7, with 7 bases lining up with TRBD2. Germline assignment: CDR1 SGDLS and CDR2 YYNGEE. This CDR3 has 15 residues. V was clipped by 4 bases and J by 4 bases; unmatched bases: 11. CDR3 residues: CASSPRDYYNYEQYF. The CDR3, as DNA: TGTGCCAGCAGCCCCCGGGACTACTACAATTACGAGCAGTACTTC.